Listed below are T cell receptor beta chains from one sample, sequenced in a study of shared clonotypes between healthy human individuals. This table comes from immunoSEQ multiplex PCR, and its TCRdb copy is limited to in-frame clones, with some not included. Among 950,000 to 1,100,000 clones listed, approximately 80% were seen once. Source material: memory CD4+ T cells from PBMCs. The receptors come from a man aged 18 to 30 in good health. Some clones in this sample may be carry-over from other donors' samples. Both conserved end residues are part of each CDR3. Fields, in order: CDR3 length, V gene, J gene, D gene, clone size, CDR3 DNA, CDR3 protein. D genes are given only for firm matches. A row's size may be missing; if present it is once, few, many or a size class.

len: 18; v_gene: TRBV4-2; j_gene: TRBJ2-3; d_gene: TRBD2; abundance: once; CDR3nt: TGTGCCAGCAGCCAAGTGGGCGGGAGGGAAAGGGCCACAGATACGCAGTATTTT; CDR3aa: CASSQVGGRERATDTQYF
len: 15; v_gene: TRBV28; j_gene: TRBJ2-7; d_gene: TRBD2; abundance: .; CDR3nt: TGTGCCAGCGGGGAATGGACTAGCGGGATGAACGAGCAGTACTTC; CDR3aa: CASGEWTSGMNEQYF
len: 15; v_gene: TRBV18; j_gene: TRBJ1-2; d_gene: .; abundance: .; CDR3nt: TGTGCCAGCTCACCCCGCGTAAACCAGAACTATGGCTACACCTTC; CDR3aa: CASSPRVNQNYGYTF
len: 12; v_gene: TRBV2; j_gene: TRBJ2-7; d_gene: TRBD1; abundance: .; CDR3nt: TGTGCCAGCCAGGGGGCGGACTACGAGCAGTACTTC; CDR3aa: CASQGADYEQYF
len: 14; v_gene: TRBV5-4; j_gene: TRBJ1-2; d_gene: .; abundance: .; CDR3nt: TGTGCCAGCAGCTTGGCGCGTGCGACCTATGGCTACACCTTC; CDR3aa: CASSLARATYGYTF
len: 12; v_gene: TRBV5-4; j_gene: TRBJ1-1; d_gene: .; abundance: .; CDR3nt: TGTGCCAGCAGCATGGACAGCACTGAAGCTTTCTTT; CDR3aa: CASSMDSTEAFF
len: 15; v_gene: TRBV29-1; j_gene: TRBJ2-7; d_gene: TRBD2; abundance: few; CDR3nt: TGCAGCGTTGTGTCTAGCGGGTCGTTCGCCTACGAGCAGTACTTC; CDR3aa: CSVVSSGSFAYEQYF
len: 15; v_gene: TRBV6-5; j_gene: TRBJ1-2; d_gene: TRBD1; abundance: .; CDR3nt: TGTGCCAGCAGTCCCGGACAGGGGGCGTACTATGGCTACACCTTC; CDR3aa: CASSPGQGAYYGYTF
len: 15; v_gene: TRBV28; j_gene: TRBJ1-5; d_gene: TRBD1; abundance: once; CDR3nt: TGTGCCAGCAGTTTACACACAGGGGGCAATCAGCCCCAGCATTTT; CDR3aa: CASSLHTGGNQPQHF
len: 18; v_gene: TRBV5-1; j_gene: TRBJ1-2; d_gene: TRBD1; abundance: .; CDR3nt: TGCGCCAGCAGCTTCCCCCGAGGGGGCGCCGACCCTAACTATGGCTACACCTTC; CDR3aa: CASSFPRGGADPNYGYTF
len: 14; v_gene: TRBV6-6; j_gene: TRBJ1-5; d_gene: TRBD1; abundance: .; CDR3nt: TGTGCCAGCAGTAGGGGACAGAACAATCAGCCCCAGCATTTT; CDR3aa: CASSRGQNNQPQHF
len: 14; v_gene: TRBV9; j_gene: TRBJ1-1; d_gene: .; abundance: .; CDR3nt: TGTGCCAGCAGCGTAGATTTGAGCTACACTGAAGCTTTCTTT; CDR3aa: CASSVDLSYTEAFF
len: 13; v_gene: TRBV15; j_gene: TRBJ2-3; d_gene: .; abundance: .; CDR3nt: TGTGCCACCAGCAGCGGGAGCACAGATACGCAGTATTTT; CDR3aa: CATSSGSTDTQYF
len: 16; v_gene: TRBV6-5; j_gene: TRBJ2-7; d_gene: TRBD2; abundance: .; CDR3nt: TGTGCCAGCAGTTACTCGCCGGCTAGCGGGATGTACGAGCAGTACTTC; CDR3aa: CASSYSPASGMYEQYF